These 8 T cell receptor beta chains originate from one sample sequenced in a study of blood T cell repertoires in COVID-19. The data were produced by immunoSEQ multiplex PCR, yet TCRdb's version contains in-frame clones alone and is incomplete. The sample includes under 300,000 clones, approximately 83% seen only once; the top ten take 8% to 13%. Sample: peripheral blood. Receptors were obtained from a woman between 70 and 85 years old with acute or convalescent COVID-19.

The chain links TRBV6-5 to TRBJ1-6; TRBD1 matches at 9 bases. V gave up 4 bases and J gave up 7 bases; unmatched junction bases: 2. Germline lookup yields CDR1 MNHEY and CDR2 SVGAGI. The CDR3 contains 14 residues. CDR3 residues: CASSLGTGNSPLHF. CDR3 coding DNA: TGTGCCAGCAGTTTGGGGACAGGGAATTCACCCCTCCACTTT.

The rearrangement links TRBV7-2 to TRBJ1-5; possibly TRBD1 for D (6 bases). CDR3 length: 15 residues. CDR1 SGHTA and CDR2 FQGNSA come from the germline V gene. V was pared by 5 bases and J by 7 bases, with 18 bases between. The CDR3 DNA reads as TGTGCCAGCAGCCAGGGGTCGGCACGACGCCAGCCCCAGCATTTT. Amino acids: CASSQGSARRQPQHF.

This chain links TRBV2 with TRBJ1-5; TRBD1 matches 7 bases. From germline, CDR1 is SNHLY and CDR2 FYNNEI. The CDR3 loop spans 15 amino acids. Trimming took 2 bases from V and 10 from J; bases not matched to a gene: 11. CDR3 residues: CASSERYTRGIPQHF. DNA of the CDR3: TGTGCCAGCAGTGAAAGATATACCAGGGGGATCCCCCAGCATTTT.

The V call is TRBV19, the J call TRBJ1-5; 7 bases fit TRBD1. This CDR3 has 14 amino acids. Germline CDR1 LNHDA, CDR2 SQIVND (reference sequence). Trimming cost V 5 bases and J 2 bases; bases outside gene matches: 3. In nucleotides, the CDR3 is TGTGCCAGTAGTGGAACAGGGGGCAATCAGCCCCAGCATTTT. Translation gives CASSGTGGNQPQHF.

This clone was seen a single time. V and J are TRBV4-1 and TRBJ2-1, with 11 bases fitting TRBD2. V was clipped by 3 bases and J by 9 bases; unmatched bases: 4. Germline loops: CDR1 MGHRA, CDR2 YSYEKL. CDR3 length: 14 residues. The DNA of the CDR3 is TGCGCCAGCAGCCAGACTAGCGGGGTGGCTGAGCAGTTCTTC. Its protein product is CASSQTSGVAEQFF.

The chain couples TRBV6-5 to TRBJ2-5, with 7 bases that match TRBD1. The CDR3 sequence is 15 residues long. V dropped 4 bases and J dropped 5; count of bases not matched to a gene: 10. The germline V gene has CDR1 MNHEY and CDR2 SVGAGI. The CDR3, as DNA: TGTGCCAGCAGTTCCCCAGGGGGTCCGACGGAGACCCAGTACTTC. This gives the protein CASSSPGGPTETQYF.

The chain recombines TRBV6-5 with TRBJ1-5; D possibly corresponds to TRBD1 (5 bases). Germline V gene sequence: CDR1 MNHEY, CDR2 SVGAGI. The CDR3 consists of 14 residues. V dropped 3 bases and J dropped 5 bases, with 11 bases sitting between them. The CDR3 region has the DNA TGTGCCAGCAGTTATTCGCCAGGGCATCAGCCCCAGCATTTT. Amino acid sequence: CASSYSPGHQPQHF.

This sequence joins TRBV15 and TRBJ1-2; D gene ambiguous. The germline gives CDR1 LNHNV, CDR2 YYDKDF (reference sequence). The CDR3 runs to 14 residues. Trimming took 0 bases from V and 2 from J, leaving 7 bases between them. CDR3 sequence (DNA): TGTGCCACCAGCAGAGATTACGGGAACTATGGCTACACCTTC. Translation gives CATSRDYGNYGYTF.